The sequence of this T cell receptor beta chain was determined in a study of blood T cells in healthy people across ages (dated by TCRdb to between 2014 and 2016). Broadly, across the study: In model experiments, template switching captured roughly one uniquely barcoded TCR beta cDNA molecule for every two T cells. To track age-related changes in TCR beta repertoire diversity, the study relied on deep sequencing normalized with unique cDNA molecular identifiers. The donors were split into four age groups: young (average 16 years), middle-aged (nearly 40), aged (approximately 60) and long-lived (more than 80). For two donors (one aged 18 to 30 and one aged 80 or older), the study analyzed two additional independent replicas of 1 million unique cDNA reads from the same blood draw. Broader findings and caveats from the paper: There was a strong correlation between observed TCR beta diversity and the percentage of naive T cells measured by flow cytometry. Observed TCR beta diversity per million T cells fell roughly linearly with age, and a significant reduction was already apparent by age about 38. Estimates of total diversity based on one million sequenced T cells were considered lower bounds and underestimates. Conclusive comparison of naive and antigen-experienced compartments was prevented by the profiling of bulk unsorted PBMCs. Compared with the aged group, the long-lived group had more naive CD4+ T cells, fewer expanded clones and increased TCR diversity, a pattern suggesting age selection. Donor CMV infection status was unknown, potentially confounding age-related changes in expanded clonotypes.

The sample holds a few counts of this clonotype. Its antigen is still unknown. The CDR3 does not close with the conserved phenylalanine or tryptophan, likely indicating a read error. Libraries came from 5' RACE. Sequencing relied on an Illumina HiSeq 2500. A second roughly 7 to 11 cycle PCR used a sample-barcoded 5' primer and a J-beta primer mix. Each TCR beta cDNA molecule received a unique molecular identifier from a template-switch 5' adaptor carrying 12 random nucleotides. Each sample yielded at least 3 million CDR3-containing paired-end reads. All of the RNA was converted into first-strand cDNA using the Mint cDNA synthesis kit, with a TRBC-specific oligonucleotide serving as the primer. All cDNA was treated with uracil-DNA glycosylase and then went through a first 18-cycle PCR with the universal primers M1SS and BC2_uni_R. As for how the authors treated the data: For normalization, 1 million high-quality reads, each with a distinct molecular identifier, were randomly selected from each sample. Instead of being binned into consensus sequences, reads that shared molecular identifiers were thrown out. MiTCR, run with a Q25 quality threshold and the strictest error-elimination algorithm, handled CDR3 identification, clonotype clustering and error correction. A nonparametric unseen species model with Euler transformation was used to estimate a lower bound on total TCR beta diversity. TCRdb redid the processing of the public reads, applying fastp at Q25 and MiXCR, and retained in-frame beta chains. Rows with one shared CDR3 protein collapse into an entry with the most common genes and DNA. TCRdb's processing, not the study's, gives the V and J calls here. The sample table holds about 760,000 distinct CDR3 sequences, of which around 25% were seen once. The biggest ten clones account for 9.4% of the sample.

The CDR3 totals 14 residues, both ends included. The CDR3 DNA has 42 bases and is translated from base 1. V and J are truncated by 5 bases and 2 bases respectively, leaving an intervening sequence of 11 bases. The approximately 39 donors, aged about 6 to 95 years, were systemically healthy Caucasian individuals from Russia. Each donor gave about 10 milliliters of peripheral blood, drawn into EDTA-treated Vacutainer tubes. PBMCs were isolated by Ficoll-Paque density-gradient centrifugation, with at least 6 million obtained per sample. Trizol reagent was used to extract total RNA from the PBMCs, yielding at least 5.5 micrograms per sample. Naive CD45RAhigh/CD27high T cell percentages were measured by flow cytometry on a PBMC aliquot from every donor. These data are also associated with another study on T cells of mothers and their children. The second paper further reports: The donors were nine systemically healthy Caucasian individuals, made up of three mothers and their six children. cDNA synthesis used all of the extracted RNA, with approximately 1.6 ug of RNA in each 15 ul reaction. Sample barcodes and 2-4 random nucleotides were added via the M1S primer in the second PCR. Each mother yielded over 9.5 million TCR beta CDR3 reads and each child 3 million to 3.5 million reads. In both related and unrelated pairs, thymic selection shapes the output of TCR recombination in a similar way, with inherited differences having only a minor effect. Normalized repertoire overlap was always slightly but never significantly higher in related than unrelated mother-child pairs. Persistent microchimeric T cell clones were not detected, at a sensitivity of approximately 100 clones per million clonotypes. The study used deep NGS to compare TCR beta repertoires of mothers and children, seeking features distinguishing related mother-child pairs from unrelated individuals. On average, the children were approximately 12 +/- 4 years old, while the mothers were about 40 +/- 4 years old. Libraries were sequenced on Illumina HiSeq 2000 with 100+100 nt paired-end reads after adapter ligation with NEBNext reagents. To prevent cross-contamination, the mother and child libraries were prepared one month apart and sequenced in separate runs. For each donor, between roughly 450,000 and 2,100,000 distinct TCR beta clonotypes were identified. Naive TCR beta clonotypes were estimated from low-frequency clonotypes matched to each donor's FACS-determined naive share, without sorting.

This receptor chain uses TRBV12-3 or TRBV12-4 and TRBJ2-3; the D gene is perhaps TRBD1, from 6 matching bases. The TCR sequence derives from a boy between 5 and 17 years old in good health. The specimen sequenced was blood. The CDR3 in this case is CASSVGDTTDTQYL. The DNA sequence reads TGTGCCAGCAGTGTGGGGGACACCACAGATACGCAGTATCTT.